These 13 T cell receptor beta chains share one sample of origin, sequenced in a study of T cells in Graves' hyperthyroidism and ophthalmopathy. It was RNA transcripts that yielded the amplified TCR beta CDR3 regions. First-round RT-PCR with HTBI primers amplified the TCR CDR3 region. TCRdb passed the multiplex PCR reads through MiXCR, listing each CDR3 protein once. The table shows approximately 480,000 distinct CDR3 sequences, with around 20% occurring only once. The sequenced sample was blood. The source of these receptors is a young man with Graves' hyperthyroidism.

Of note for this clonotype: This may stem from a read error, because a much larger clone lies one nucleotide away. The genes are TRBV3-1 and TRBJ1-2; no definite D call. Germline V gives CDR1 LGHDT, CDR2 YNNKEL (reference sequence). This CDR3 comprises 16 residues. The germline V and J ends were trimmed by 3 bases and 1 base, with 15 bases remaining between them. The CDR3 here is CASSQIPIGGNYGYTF. The CDR3 coding sequence is TGTGCCAGCAGCCAGATACCGATAGGAGGTAACTATGGCTACACCTTC.

This clonotype came up many times. V and J are TRBV28 and TRBJ1-1; D call uncertain. V lost 4 bases and J 8 bases, leaving 8 bases between the germline ends. The CDR3 loop spans 11 amino acids. Germline V gene sequence: CDR1 MDHEN, CDR2 SYDVKM. The CDR3 sequence is CASSSLPEAFF. CDR3 nucleotide sequence: TGTGCCAGCAGTTCCCTCCCCGAAGCTTTCTTT.

Many counts were recorded for this clonotype. The chain recombines TRBV12-3 or TRBV12-4 with TRBJ1-5; a weak D match, TRBD1 (6 bases). The CDR3 is 13 residues long. V lost 6 bases and J lost 7, with 13 bases in between. Written as DNA, the CDR3 is TGTGCCAGCAGCACATCAGGGGACCAGCCCCAGCATTTT. Translation: CASSTSGDQPQHF.

This clonotype came up many times. V and J are TRBV5-1 and TRBJ2-7; D is ambiguous. V was cut by 0 bases and J by 3 bases, with 10 bases left in between. CDR3 length equals 14 residues. The germline V gene encodes CDR1 SGHRS and CDR2 YFSETQ. The CDR3 DNA is TGCGCCAGCAGCTTGGATGGAGAACACTACGAGCAGTACTTC. This sequence encodes CASSLDGEHYEQYF.

The chain carries TRBV4-2 and TRBJ1-5; a possible D gene is TRBD1 (5 bases). V was trimmed by 4 bases and J by 0 bases, leaving 13 bases between them. The CDR3 contains 16 residues. Germline V gives CDR1 LGHNA, CDR2 YNFKEQ. CDR3 residues: CASSPRFQGSNQPQHF. The CDR3 DNA reads TGTGCCAGCAGCCCGCGTTTCCAGGGTAGCAATCAGCCCCAGCATTTT.

This clonotype was detected a few times. The gene calls are TRBV12-5 and TRBJ2-2; 11 bases line up with TRBD1. CDR1 and CDR2 from the germline V gene are LGHNT and FRNRAP. J lost 4 bases, V lost 2 bases, and 12 bases had no gene match. This CDR3 region has 19 residues. The CDR3 region has the DNA TGTGCTAGTGGTTTGCTCCCGCACGGACAGGGGGCGGGCACCGGGGAGCTGTTTTTT. This codes for CASGLLPHGQGAGTGELFF.

This clonotype has a count of ten or more. This chain connects TRBV20-1 to TRBJ2-1; 11 bases are shared with TRBD2. This CDR3 contains 14 residues. V shed 5 bases and J 6 bases; nucleotides not matched to a gene: 6. CDR1 DFQATT and CDR2 SNEGSKA come from the germline V gene (reference sequence). CDR3 in amino acids: CSALSGGAGNEQFF. The CDR3 nucleotides read TGCAGTGCTCTTAGCGGGGGGGCGGGCAATGAGCAGTTCTTC.

This clonotype was counted many times. The rearrangement links TRBV6-1 to TRBJ1-1; D call uncertain. The CDR3 runs to 14 residues. V lost 10 bases and J lost 2, with 17 bases in between. CDR1 is MNHNS, CDR2 SASEGT, per germline. DNA for the CDR3: TGTGCCACCTGGCCTTTGTTCCGAAACACTGAAGCTTTCTTT. Its translation is CATWPLFRNTEAFF.

This clonotype was found many times. The chain has TRBV27 and TRBJ1-5; 9 bases fit TRBD1. This CDR3 region has 17 residues. The ends lost 5 bases at V and 3 bases at J; junction bases unmatched: 11. Germline lookup yields CDR1 MNHEY and CDR2 SMNVEV (reference sequence). CDR3 residues: CASSETGGAGPNQPQHF. The CDR3 DNA is TGTGCCAGCAGTGAAACAGGGGGCGCAGGCCCCAATCAGCCCCAGCATTTT.

This clonotype has at least ten counts. This chain connects TRBV13 to TRBJ1-2, with 7 bases that match TRBD1. The V gene end was trimmed by 4 bases and the J gene end by 5 bases; junction bases not matched to a gene: 19. This CDR3 has 18 residues. CDR1 and CDR2 from the germline V gene are PRHDT and FYEKMQ (reference sequence). The CDR3 protein is CASSSYPIDGDSEYGYTF. DNA of the CDR3: TGTGCCAGCAGCTCCTACCCGATAGACGGGGACAGCGAGTATGGCTACACCTTC.

This clonotype has at least ten counts. This chain joins TRBV12-3 or TRBV12-4 and TRBJ1-1, with 11 bases identical to TRBD1. V was clipped by 6 bases and J by 11 bases; unmatched bases: 11. The CDR3 loop spans 14 amino acids. CDR3 nucleotide sequence: TGTGCCAGCAGGCCTCGGACAGGGGGCGAGAAGGCTTTCTTT. This translates into CASRPRTGGEKAFF.

This clonotype appeared many times. V is TRBV28 and J is TRBJ2-2; D not certain. V dropped 5 bases and J dropped 0 bases, with 10 bases sitting between them. CDR1 is MDHEN and CDR2 is SYDVKM in the germline V gene. There are 15 residues in the CDR3. The CDR3 here is CASSETSPNTGELFF. In nucleotides, the CDR3 is TGTGCCAGCAGTGAGACATCCCCGAACACCGGGGAGCTGTTTTTT.

Many counts were recorded for this clonotype. The chain has TRBV6-5 and TRBJ1-1, with TRBD1 as a possible D gene (5 bases). Germline V CDR1 and CDR2: MNHEY, SVGAGI. The germline V and J ends were trimmed by 5 bases and 5 bases, with 9 bases remaining between them. CDR3 length: 12 residues. CDR3 region: CASSRDGTEAFF. For the CDR3, the DNA is TGTGCCAGCAGTCGGGACGGGACTGAAGCTTTCTTT.